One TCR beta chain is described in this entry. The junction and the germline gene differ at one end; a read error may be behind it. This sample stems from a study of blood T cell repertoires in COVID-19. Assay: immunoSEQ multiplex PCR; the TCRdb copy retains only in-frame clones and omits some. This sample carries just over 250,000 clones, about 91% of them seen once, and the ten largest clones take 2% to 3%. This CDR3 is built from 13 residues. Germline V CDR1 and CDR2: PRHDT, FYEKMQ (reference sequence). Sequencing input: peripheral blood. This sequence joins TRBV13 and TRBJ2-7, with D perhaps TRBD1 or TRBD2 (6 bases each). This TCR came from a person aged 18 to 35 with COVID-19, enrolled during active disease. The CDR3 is CASSLGGGYEQYF. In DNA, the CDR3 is TGTGCCAGCAGTTTAGGGGGAGGCTACGAGCAGTACTTC.